One sample yielded the 32 T cell receptor beta chains listed below, sequenced in a study of PD-1 blockade in classical Hodgkin lymphoma. Each patient relapsed following autologous stem cell transplantation, and prior brentuximab vedotin exposure differed. Method: immunoSEQ multiplex PCR; TCRdb's copy keeps in-frame clones and lacks some. The repertoire holds 4,000 to 6,000 clones, roughly 70% seen once, with around 55% in the top ten. Sequenced here: peripheral blood mononuclear cells (PBMCs), sampled before the second cycle of nivolumab. Receptors were obtained from a human donor with classical Hodgkin lymphoma.

The gene calls are TRBV28 and TRBJ2-2, with no clear D. CDR1 MDHEN and CDR2 SYDVKM come from the germline V gene. This CDR3 spans 14 amino acids. The V end lost 2 bases, the J end lost 5 bases, and 9 bases lay between the germline ends. The DNA for the CDR3 is TGTGCCAGCAGTTTAGCTGGTGAGACCGGGGAGCTGTTTTTT. This sequence encodes CASSLAGETGELFF.

This sequence joins TRBV10-2 and TRBJ2-7, with 7 nucleotides matching TRBD1. Germline V CDR1 and CDR2: WSHSY, SAAADI. The CDR3 runs to 17 residues. V dropped 6 bases and J dropped 2; count of bases not matched to a gene: 16. CDR3 amino acids: CASRSRTGPLFTYEQYF. For the CDR3, the DNA is TGCGCCAGCAGATCCAGGACAGGTCCTCTCTTCACCTACGAGCAGTACTTC.

This chain connects TRBV6-4 to TRBJ2-1; 11 positions agree with TRBD2. Losses at the gene ends were 10 bases for V and 7 bases for J; bases not matched to a gene: 0. The CDR3 has 11 residues. Germline CDR1 is MRHNA and CDR2 is SNTAGT. The CDR3 coding sequence is TGTGCCACTAGCGGGGGGAATGAGCAGTTCTTC. Protein sequence: CATSGGNEQFF.

CDR3 in amino acids: CASSLQGGPNIQYF. The CDR3 coding sequence is TGTGCCAGTAGTCTACAGGGGGGGCCAAACATTCAGTACTTC. The J gene is TRBJ2-4, the V gene TRBV19; a weak D match, TRBD1 (8 bases). Trimming cost V 5 bases and J 6 bases, with 14 bases left between them. This CDR3 contains 14 residues. In germline, CDR1 is LNHDA, CDR2 SQIVND (reference sequence).

The J gene is TRBJ2-3, the V gene TRBV9; no clear D gene. Germline V CDR1 and CDR2: SGDLS, YYNGEE. V lost 4 bases and J 3 bases, leaving 12 bases between the germline ends. CDR3 length: 14 amino acids. Here the CDR3 DNA reads TGTGCCAGCAGCTCCCCGGACCGAACAGATACGCAGTATTTT. Protein product: CASSSPDRTDTQYF.

This clone was recorded a few times. The chain carries TRBV30 and TRBJ2-4; 7 bases are a match to TRBD1. Germline V lookup: CDR1 GTSNPN, CDR2 SVGIG (reference sequence). Losses at the gene ends were 4 bases for V and 3 bases for J; bases not matched to a gene: 3. The CDR3 has 13 amino acids. CDR3 bases: TGTGCCTGGATCCAGGGGGACAAAAACATTCAGTACTTC. Translating it yields CAWIQGDKNIQYF. Combining the CDR3 with reference TRBV30 and TRBJ2-4 gives the whole variable domain SQTIHQWPATLVQPVGSPLSLECTVEGTSNPNLYWYRQAAGRGLQLLFYSVGIGQISSEVPQNLSASRPQDRQFILSSKKLLLSDSGFYLCAWIQGDKNIQYFGAGTRLSVL.

In its sample, this clone was seen once. V usage is TRBV11-2 and J usage is TRBJ2-7; D is perhaps TRBD1 (5 bases). The CDR3 contains 13 residues. Per germline, CDR1 SGHAT and CDR2 FQNNGV. Deletions cut 5 bases from V and 4 bases from J, with 12 bases between. For the CDR3, the DNA is TGTGCCAGCAGCATAGGGGTAGGGTACGAGCAGTACTTC. Translation: CASSIGVGYEQYF.

The rearrangement joins TRBV7-8 to TRBJ2-2; 13 bases line up with TRBD2. V was pared by 1 base and J by 4 bases, with 3 bases of the junction left unmatched. The germline CDR1 and CDR2 sequences are SGHVS and FQNEAQ. The CDR3 extends over 17 amino acids. CDR3 protein: CASSLGTSGSGTGELFF. CDR3 nucleotides: TGTGCCAGCAGCTTAGGGACTAGCGGGAGCGGCACCGGGGAGCTGTTTTTT.

The chain links TRBV6-5 to TRBJ1-1; the D is unclear. Trimming removed 0 bases from V and 5 bases from J, with 7 bases in between. The CDR3 consists of 13 residues. In germline, CDR1 is MNHEY, CDR2 SVGAGI. The CDR3 spells CASSYSGRTEAFF. CDR3 DNA: TGTGCCAGCAGTTACTCTGGCCGTACTGAAGCTTTCTTT.

This clone was counted once. The chain has TRBV6-6 and TRBJ1-1; 8 bases map to TRBD1. The V segment lost 2 bases and the J segment 5 bases; nucleotides outside the gene matches: 7. This CDR3 spans 15 amino acids. CDR1 is MNHNY and CDR2 is SVGAGI in the germline V gene (reference sequence). The CDR3 coding sequence is TGTGCCAGCAGTTACGAAGGCAGGGGGCTTACTGAAGCTTTCTTT. Translated: CASSYEGRGLTEAFF.

This chain connects TRBV5-1 to TRBJ2-6; D call uncertain. The germline V gene has CDR1 SGHRS and CDR2 YFSETQ. Trimming cost V 1 base and J 4 bases, with 9 bases left between them. This CDR3 contains 15 residues. CDR3 in DNA: TGCGCCAGCAGCTTGACCGGACCCGGGGCCAACGTCCTGACTTTC. Amino acid sequence: CASSLTGPGANVLTF.

The rearrangement uses TRBV6-6 and TRBJ2-3; no firm D call. Germline lookup yields CDR1 MNHNY and CDR2 SVGAGI (reference sequence). The CDR3 consists of 12 residues. V lost 6 bases, J lost 2 bases, and 6 bases lay in between. The CDR3 protein is CASRTDTDTQYF. The CDR3 nucleotides read TGTGCCAGCAGGACGGACACAGATACGCAGTATTTT.

For this clone: The junction shows a germline mismatch at one end, possibly a read error. The V call is TRBV9, the J call TRBJ2-1, with no clear D. The CDR3 is 15 residues long. Germline values: CDR1 SGDLS, CDR2 YYNGEE. CDR3 coding DNA: TGTGCCAGCAGCGTAGGAGAGACCTCCTACAATGGGCAGTTCTTC. This encodes CASSVGETSYNGQFF.

The chain uses TRBV19 and TRBJ1-5; TRBD1 matches 7 bases. V was clipped by 7 bases and J by 6 bases; unmatched bases: 9. The germline gives CDR1 LNHDA, CDR2 SQIVND (reference sequence). The CDR3 length is 14 residues. CDR3 protein: CASIDIQGTQPQHF. The DNA of the CDR3 is TGTGCCAGTATAGATATACAGGGGACTCAGCCCCAGCATTTT.

The V call is TRBV9, the J call TRBJ1-3; D remains unclear. The CDR3 sequence is 15 residues long. CDR1 and CDR2 (germline): SGDLS, YYNGEE. Trimming took 0 bases from V and 7 from J, leaving 14 bases between them. For the CDR3, the DNA is TGTGCCAGCAGCGTAGGAAACTCTTACGGGAACACCATATATTTT. It encodes CASSVGNSYGNTIYF.

The chain recombines TRBV6-5 with TRBJ2-1; a possible D gene is TRBD2 (6 bases). The ends were cut back, 0 bases at V and 6 bases at J, with 12 bases in the middle. This CDR3 spans 15 amino acids. In germline, CDR1 is MNHEY, CDR2 SVGAGI. This CDR3 is CASSYSLALSNEQFF. CDR3 bases: TGTGCCAGCAGTTACTCACTAGCCTTGAGCAATGAGCAGTTCTTC.

The chain links TRBV28 to TRBJ2-4, with unresolved D. Deletions cut 5 bases from V and 12 bases from J, with 17 bases between. The CDR3 is 13 amino acids. The germline gives CDR1 MDHEN, CDR2 SYDVKM. Written as DNA, the CDR3 is TGTGCCAGCAGTCCCTCACCCGTTGGAGATCAGTACTTC. As protein: CASSPSPVGDQYF.

CDR3 region: CASSLGTVHTEAFF. In DNA, the CDR3 is TGTGCCAGCAGTCTCGGGACAGTGCACACTGAAGCTTTCTTT. The chain carries TRBV6-5 and TRBJ1-1; TRBD1 matches 7 bases. This CDR3 contains 14 residues. Germline V CDR1 and CDR2: MNHEY, SVGAGI. Trimming removed 5 bases from V and 3 bases from J; junction bases left unmatched: 6.

Sample share makes this clone medium-sized (0.01 to 0.1%). This CDR3 reads CAISVGNEQFF. CDR3 nucleotides: TGTGCCATCAGTGTGGGGAATGAGCAGTTCTTC. The chain carries TRBV10-3 and TRBJ2-1; no definite D call. V gave up 4 bases and J gave up 7 bases, with 5 bases separating them. Germline values: CDR1 ENHRY, CDR2 SYGVKD. This CDR3 spans 11 amino acids.

The CDR3 region is CASSIGQGGEKLFF. In DNA form, the CDR3 reads TGTGCCAGCAGTATCGGTCAGGGCGGAGAAAAACTGTTTTTT. The chain employs TRBV27 and TRBJ1-4, with D tentatively TRBD1 (5 bases). The CDR3 is 14 residues long. V was trimmed by 5 bases and J by 8 bases, leaving 15 bases between them. Per the germline V gene, CDR1 is MNHEY and CDR2 is SMNVEV (reference sequence).

The chain is built from TRBV7-9 and TRBJ1-2; weak D call: TRBD1 (5 bases). Germline-derived CDR1 and CDR2 are SEHNR and FQNEAQ (reference sequence). This CDR3 spans 12 amino acids. With 5 bases removed from V and 7 bases from J, the gap between germline ends came to 11 bases. The CDR3 sequence: CASSPDQGGYTF. CDR3 DNA sequence: TGTGCCAGCAGCCCGGACCAGGGTGGCTACACCTTC.

This clone appeared a few times. The chain recombines TRBV30 with TRBJ2-3; D might be TRBD1 (6 bases). This CDR3 contains 11 residues. The ends were cut back, 2 bases at V and 11 bases at J, with 11 bases in the middle. The germline CDR1 and CDR2 sequences are GTSNPN and SVGIG (reference sequence). The CDR3 nucleotides read TGTGCCTGGAGTCACAGGGTTAGGCAGTATTTT. Translated, it gives CAWSHRVRQYF.

This clone turned up a few times. The chain uses TRBV6-5 and TRBJ1-5; D is unresolved. Germline values: CDR1 MNHEY, CDR2 SVGAGI. The CDR3 has 13 residues. The V gene lost 5 bases and the J gene lost 2 bases, with 7 bases spanning the gap. CDR3 sequence: CASSIYGNQPQHF. The CDR3 DNA reads TGTGCCAGCAGTATATACGGCAATCAGCCCCAGCATTTT.

This chain links TRBV27 with TRBJ2-5; TRBD2 aligns across 7 bases. Germline values: CDR1 MNHEY, CDR2 SMNVEV (reference sequence). With 3 bases clipped from V and 4 bases from J, the junction kept 11 bases outside the gene matches. The CDR3 is 16 residues long. The DNA for the CDR3 is TGTGCCAGCAGTTTTGGGGGGGAGGGCGCAGGAGAGACCCAGTACTTC. Translating it yields CASSFGGEGAGETQYF.

This clone is medium-sized within its sample. The chain couples TRBV27 to TRBJ2-5; 8 nucleotides match TRBD1. The germline gives CDR1 MNHEY, CDR2 SMNVEV (reference sequence). CDR3 length: 14 residues. V trimming: 5 bases; J trimming: 2 bases; junction bases outside the gene matches: 4. CDR3 DNA: TGTGCCAGCAGTGACCGGACAGGGCAAGAGACCCAGTACTTC. This translates into CASSDRTGQETQYF.

On this clone: The identical CDR3 is also encoded by other nucleotide sequences in the sample. The V call is TRBV27, the J call TRBJ2-7; D uncertain. The V gene's germline CDR1 is MNHEY and CDR2 SMNVEV (reference sequence). V was pared by 8 bases and J by 10 bases, with 9 bases between. This CDR3 spans 9 amino acids. CDR3 protein: CASGPEQYF. The CDR3 region has the DNA TGTGCCAGCGGACCCGAACAGTACTTC.

The chain recombines TRBV5-4 with TRBJ2-2; the match to TRBD2 covers 12 bases. The CDR3 runs to 18 residues. V trimming: 5 bases; J trimming: 0 bases; junction bases outside the gene matches: 8. Germline CDR1 is SGHNT and CDR2 is YYREEE (reference sequence). The CDR3 spells CASSEALAGGANTGELFF. As DNA, the CDR3 is TGTGCCAGCAGTGAAGCACTAGCGGGAGGCGCGAACACCGGGGAGCTGTTTTTT.

The V call is TRBV28, the J call TRBJ1-1; D is possibly TRBD1 (5 bases). V lost 7 bases, J lost 1 base, and 28 bases lay in between. The CDR3 is made up of 19 amino acids. Germline CDR1 and CDR2: MDHEN and SYDVKM. In nucleotides, the CDR3 is TGTGCCAGCAATTTCCCCCTTTCCGACAGCGTGTACGGGAACACTGAAGCTTTCTTT. It codes for CASNFPLSDSVYGNTEAFF. The whole variable domain, filled in from reference TRBV28 and TRBJ1-1, reads DVKVTQSSRYLVKRTGEKVFLECVQDMDHENMFWYRQDPGLGLRLIYFSYDVKMKEKGDIPEGYSVSREKKERFSLILESASTNQTSMYLCASNFPLSDSVYGNTEAFFGQGTRLTVV.

This clone was seen a single time. This sequence joins TRBV29-1 and TRBJ1-1; 8 bases line up with TRBD1. The trim removed 3 bases at V and 3 bases at J, leaving 9 bases unmatched. This CDR3 has 15 residues. The germline V gene encodes CDR1 SQVTM and CDR2 ANQGSEA. In DNA form, the CDR3 reads TGCAGCGTTGACTCGGCAGGGGGCAGGGACACTGAAGCTTTCTTT. It translates to CSVDSAGGRDTEAFF.

This clone was counted only a few times. This chain joins TRBV6-5 and TRBJ1-1, with 8 bases lining up with TRBD1. The CDR3 loop spans 13 amino acids. Germline V gives CDR1 MNHEY, CDR2 SVGAGI. The V gene end was trimmed by 5 bases and the J gene end by 4 bases; junction bases not matched to a gene: 3. CDR3: CASSVQGATEAFF. CDR3 bases: TGTGCCAGCAGTGTCCAGGGGGCCACTGAAGCTTTCTTT.

This clone has only one observation. The chain recombines TRBV5-1 with TRBJ1-1; possibly TRBD1 for D (5 bases). The CDR3 has 17 residues. V was cut by 0 bases and J by 4 bases, with 19 bases left in between. Germline V gene lookup returns CDR1 SGHRS and CDR2 YFSETQ. As DNA, the CDR3 is TGCGCCAGCAGCTTGGGGGCATCAGGGCTTGTAGGCACTGAAGCTTTCTTT. Encoded protein: CASSLGASGLVGTEAFF.

A remark on this clone: The same CDR3 arises from other DNA sequences in this sample as well. The CDR3: CASSYSLAGGNEQFF. The CDR3 DNA reads as TGTGCCAGCAGTTACTCTCTAGCGGGGGGGAATGAGCAGTTCTTC. The chain uses TRBV6-6 and TRBJ2-1; 12 bases are a match to TRBD2. The length of the CDR3 is 15 residues. Germline CDR1 MNHNY, CDR2 SVGAGI (reference sequence). V lost 0 bases and J lost 7; bases outside the gene matches: 1.